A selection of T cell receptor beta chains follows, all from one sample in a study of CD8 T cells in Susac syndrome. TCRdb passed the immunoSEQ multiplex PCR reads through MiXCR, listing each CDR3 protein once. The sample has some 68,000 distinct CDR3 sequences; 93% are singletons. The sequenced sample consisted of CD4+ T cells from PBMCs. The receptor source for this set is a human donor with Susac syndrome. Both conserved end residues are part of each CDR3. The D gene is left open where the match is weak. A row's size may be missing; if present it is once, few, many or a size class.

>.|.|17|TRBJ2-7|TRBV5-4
CASSLAGGAGVAYEQYF
TGTGCCAGCAGCTTGGCAGGTGGGGCAGGGGTGGCCTACGAGCAGTACTTC
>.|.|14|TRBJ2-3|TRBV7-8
CASSLPTRTDTQYF
TGTGCCAGCAGCTTACCGACACGCACAGATACGCAGTATTTT
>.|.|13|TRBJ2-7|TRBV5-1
CASSLSGPYEQYF
TGCGCCAGCAGCTTGTCAGGGCCCTACGAGCAGTACTTC
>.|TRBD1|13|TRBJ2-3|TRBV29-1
CSVAGTGDYTQYF
TGCAGCGTTGCCGGGACAGGGGATTATACGCAGTATTTT
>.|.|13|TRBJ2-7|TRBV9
CASSVDEGNEQYF
TGTGCCAGCAGCGTAGACGAGGGAAACGAGCAGTACTTC
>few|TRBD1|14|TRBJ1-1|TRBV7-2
CASSPWDRNTEAFF
TGTGCCAGCAGCCCATGGGACAGGAACACTGAAGCTTTCTTT
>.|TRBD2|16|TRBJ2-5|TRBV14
CASSPSGAGAWETQYF
TGTGCCAGCAGCCCAAGCGGGGCCGGGGCCTGGGAGACCCAGTACTTC
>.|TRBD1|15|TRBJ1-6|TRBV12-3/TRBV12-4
CASIETGGGNSPLHF
TGTGCCAGCATCGAGACAGGGGGTGGTAATTCACCCCTCCACTTT
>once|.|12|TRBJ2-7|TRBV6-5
CASRATVDEQYF
TGTGCCAGCAGAGCGACAGTGGACGAGCAGTACTTC
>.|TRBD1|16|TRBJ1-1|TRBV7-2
CASSLVPTGGNTEAFF
TGTGCCAGCAGCTTAGTTCCTACAGGGGGTAACACTGAAGCTTTCTTT
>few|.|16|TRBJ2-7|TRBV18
CASSLGVGKSPYEQYF
TGTGCCAGCTCCCTAGGGGTTGGGAAGTCCCCTTACGAGCAGTACTTC
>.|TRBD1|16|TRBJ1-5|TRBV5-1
CASSLGTGALAQPQHF
TGCGCCAGCAGCTTGGGGACAGGGGCTCTGGCTCAGCCCCAGCATTTT
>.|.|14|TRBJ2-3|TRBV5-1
CASTPVTSTDTQYF
TGCGCCAGCACGCCCGTCACTAGCACAGATACGCAGTATTTT
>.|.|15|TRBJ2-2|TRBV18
CASSPANRVTGELFF
TGTGCCAGCTCACCAGCTAACAGGGTCACCGGGGAGCTGTTTTTT
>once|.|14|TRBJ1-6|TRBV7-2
CASSLVQTNSPLHF
TGTGCCAGCAGCTTAGTACAGACCAATTCACCCCTCCACTTT
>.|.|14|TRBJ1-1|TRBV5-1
CASSLELGHTEAFF
TGCGCCAGCAGCTTGGAGCTGGGACACACTGAAGCTTTCTTT
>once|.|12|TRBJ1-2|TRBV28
CASTPGSYGYTF
TGTGCCAGCACCCCGGGCAGCTATGGCTACACCTTC
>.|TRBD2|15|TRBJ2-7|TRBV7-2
CASSPGLARAYEQYF
TGTGCCAGCAGCCCCGGACTAGCAAGGGCCTACGAGCAGTACTTC
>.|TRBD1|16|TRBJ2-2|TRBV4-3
CASSRGGTMNTGELFF
TGCGCCAGCAGCCGAGGGGGCACGATGAACACCGGGGAGCTGTTTTTT
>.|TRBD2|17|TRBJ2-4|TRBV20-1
CSAIPSGGMSAKNIQYF
TGCAGTGCTATCCCCAGCGGGGGGATGTCAGCCAAAAACATTCAGTACTTC
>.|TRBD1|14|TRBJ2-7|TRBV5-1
CASSSTGGLDEQYF
TGCGCCAGCAGCTCGACAGGGGGCTTAGACGAGCAGTACTTC
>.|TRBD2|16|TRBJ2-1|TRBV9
CASSVDVGTRADEQFF
TGTGCCAGCAGCGTAGACGTGGGGACTAGAGCCGATGAGCAGTTCTTC
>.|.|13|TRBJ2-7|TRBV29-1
CSVDGSGSYEQYF
TGCAGCGTTGATGGGTCCGGATCCTACGAGCAGTACTTC
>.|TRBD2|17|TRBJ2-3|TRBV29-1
CSVDRGGRKGSTDTQYF
TGCAGCGTTGACCGGGGAGGGAGGAAGGGGAGCACAGATACGCAGTATTTT
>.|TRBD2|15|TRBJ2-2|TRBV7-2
CASSSSGFNTGELFF
TGTGCCAGCAGTTCTAGCGGTTTTAACACCGGGGAGCTGTTTTTT
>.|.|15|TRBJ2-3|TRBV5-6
CASSLLGANTDTQYF
TGTGCCAGCAGCTTGTTGGGGGCTAACACAGATACGCAGTATTTT
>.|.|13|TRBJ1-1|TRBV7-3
CASSFREGTEAFF
TGTGCCAGCAGCTTCAGGGAAGGAACTGAAGCTTTCTTT
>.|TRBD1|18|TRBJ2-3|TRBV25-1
CASSEKGQGGAGTDTQYF
TGTGCCAGCAGTGAAAAGGGGCAAGGGGGCGCTGGTACAGATACGCAGTATTTT
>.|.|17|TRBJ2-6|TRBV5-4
CASSPTWTVPGANVLTF
TGTGCCAGCAGCCCAACCTGGACAGTCCCTGGGGCCAACGTCCTGACTTTC